The 24 T cell receptor beta chains in this list originate from one sample, sequenced in a study of blood T cell repertoires in COVID-19. Sequencing used immunoSEQ multiplex PCR; TCRdb keeps in-frame clones, though not all of them. The profile shows under 200,000 clones, more than 80% of them singletons. The specimen was peripheral blood. These receptors were taken from a man in his fifties with acute or convalescent COVID-19.

The rearrangement uses TRBV10-3 and TRBJ1-3; D gene ambiguous. The CDR3 runs 13 residues. Germline V gene sequence: CDR1 ENHRY, CDR2 SYGVKD. The V gene lost 3 bases and the J gene lost 4 bases, with 7 bases spanning the gap. The CDR3: CAISDSAGNTIYF. CDR3 sequence (DNA): TGTGCCATCAGTGACAGTGCCGGAAACACCATATATTTT.

The gene calls are TRBV14 and TRBJ2-1; 8 bases line up with TRBD2. With V trimmed by 1 base and J by 7 bases, 6 bases remained unmatched. This CDR3 contains 15 residues. Germline V gene lookup returns CDR1 SGHDN and CDR2 FVKESK. CDR3 nucleotide sequence: TGTGCCAGCAGCCAAGTGGCGGGAGGCGGGAATGAGCAGTTCTTC. Protein: CASSQVAGGGNEQFF.

The V and J genes are TRBV12-3 or TRBV12-4 and TRBJ1-6; D not certain. V was pared by 3 bases and J by 7 bases, with 4 bases between. The CDR3 is 12 residues long. Here the CDR3 reads CASSFPNSPLHF. The CDR3 nucleotides are TGTGCCAGCAGTTTCCCGAATTCACCCCTCCACTTT.

The table lists this clone with a count of one. This chain joins TRBV10-3 and TRBJ2-7, with 7 bases fitting TRBD1. The V and J ends lost 9 bases and 4 bases, in that order; junction bases with no gene match: 12. Germline-derived CDR1 and CDR2 are ENHRY and SYGVKD. CDR3 length equals 14 residues. This CDR3 reads CAIRDSGITYEQYF. The CDR3 DNA sequence: TGTGCCATTAGGGACAGTGGGATCACTTACGAGCAGTACTTC.

The chain recombines TRBV4-2 with TRBJ1-2; D might be TRBD1 (6 bases). With 0 bases removed from V and 4 bases from J, the gap between germline ends came to 9 bases. This CDR3 is built from 14 residues. Germline lookup yields CDR1 LGHNA and CDR2 YNFKEQ. The CDR3 here is CASSQDEGVYGYTF. The DNA for the CDR3 is TGTGCCAGCAGCCAAGATGAGGGGGTCTATGGCTACACCTTC.

This chain links TRBV4-3 with TRBJ1-6; D uncertain. Trimming pared 0 bases from V and 0 bases from J, leaving 6 bases between. CDR3 length: 16 amino acids. Germline V gene lookup returns CDR1 LGHNA and CDR2 YSLEER. CDR3 region: CASSQDRGSYNSPLHF. For the CDR3, the DNA is TGCGCCAGCAGCCAAGATCGGGGCTCCTATAATTCACCCCTCCACTTT.

The chain's CDR3 is CATRYSGRGYEQYF. Here the CDR3 DNA reads TGTGCCACCCGTTATAGCGGGAGGGGTTACGAGCAGTACTTC. The chain combines TRBV27 with TRBJ2-7, with TRBD2 identical over 11 bases. The CDR3 has 14 residues. The trim removed 10 bases at V and 4 bases at J, leaving 9 bases unmatched. Germline loops: CDR1 MNHEY, CDR2 SMNVEV (reference sequence).

The V and J genes are TRBV13 and TRBJ2-1; the D is unclear. Germline V gene lookup returns CDR1 PRHDT and CDR2 FYEKMQ (reference sequence). The CDR3 consists of 12 residues. V was shortened by 3 bases and J by 6 bases, with 6 bases between the two germline ends. The CDR3 region is CASSFTPNEQFF. The CDR3 nucleotides are TGTGCCAGCAGCTTCACTCCCAATGAGCAGTTCTTC.

CDR3 DNA: TGTGCCAGCAGCGTAGGCGGGGCAGGGTTCCCCGGGGAGCTGTTTTTT. The encoded protein is CASSVGGAGFPGELFF. This chain joins TRBV9 and TRBJ2-2; possibly TRBD2 for D (6 bases). The CDR3 totals 16 residues. V lost 0 bases and J 6 bases, leaving 15 bases between the germline ends. Germline V gene lookup returns CDR1 SGDLS and CDR2 YYNGEE.

DNA of the CDR3: TGTGCCAGCAGCTTGGGTTATCCCTCCTACGAGCAGTACGTC. As protein: CASSLGYPSYEQYV. This chain links TRBV5-5 with TRBJ2-7, with D hard to call. The CDR3 is 14 amino acids. V shed 0 bases and J shed 0 bases, with 7 bases lying between them. The germline V gene has CDR1 SGHKS and CDR2 YYEKEE (reference sequence).

For the CDR3, the DNA is TGTGCCAGTACCGACAGGGCAGGAACCTACGAGCAGTACTTC. It is translated as CASTDRAGTYEQYF. This rearrangement joins TRBV19 to TRBJ2-7, with 7 bases aligning to TRBD1. V lost 7 bases, J lost 2 bases, and 8 bases stayed unmatched. This CDR3 has 14 amino acids. Germline V gives CDR1 LNHDA, CDR2 SQIVND (reference sequence).

The CDR3 loop reads CASSLPGPYEQYF. CDR3 nucleotides: TGTGCCAGCAGCTTACCGGGTCCCTACGAGCAGTACTTC. The rearrangement uses TRBV7-9 and TRBJ2-7; no definite D call. The CDR3 loop spans 13 amino acids. Germline V lookup: CDR1 SEHNR, CDR2 FQNEAQ (reference sequence). The V end lost 2 bases, the J end lost 2 bases, and 7 bases lay between the germline ends.

As regards this clone: This specimen includes other DNA sequences encoding the same CDR3. J is TRBJ1-5 and V is TRBV28; TRBD1 aligns across 9 bases. J gave up 4 bases and V 3 bases, and 1 base lay outside the gene matches. This CDR3 comprises 14 residues. Germline values: CDR1 MDHEN, CDR2 SYDVKM. CDR3 bases: TGTGCCAGCAGTTTGGGACAGGGTAATCAGCCCCAGCATTTT. It is translated as CASSLGQGNQPQHF.

The chain recombines TRBV18 with TRBJ2-7; 12 bases align to TRBD1. J gave up 7 bases and V 5 bases, and 12 bases lay outside the gene matches. The CDR3 is 16 amino acids. In germline, CDR1 is KGHSH, CDR2 LQKENI. The CDR3, as DNA: TGTGCCAGCTCAACCCAGATCGGGACAGGGGGCGGTGAGCAGTACTTC. This gives the protein CASSTQIGTGGGEQYF.

This chain links TRBV3-1 (or the pseudogene TRBV3-2) with TRBJ2-2, with 7 bases fitting TRBD2. In germline, CDR1 is LGHDT, CDR2 YNNKEL (reference sequence). The CDR3 extends over 15 amino acids. The ends lost 3 bases at V and 4 bases at J; junction bases unmatched: 5. CDR3 nucleotides: TGTGCCAGCAGCCATATACTAGCGACCACCGGGGAGCTGTTTTTT. This sequence encodes CASSHILATTGELFF.

The genes are TRBV18 and TRBJ1-3; D gene uncertain. The CDR3 is 15 residues long. Germline lookup yields CDR1 KGHSH and CDR2 LQKENI. V dropped 1 base and J dropped 2 bases, with 9 bases sitting between them. CDR3 nucleotide sequence: TGTGCCAGCTCACCACTGGGGAGAACTGGAAACACCATATATTTT. Encoded protein: CASSPLGRTGNTIYF.

This chain links TRBV7-9 with TRBJ2-1, with 9 bases lining up with TRBD2. The germline CDR1 and CDR2 sequences are SEHNR and FQNEAQ (reference sequence). J gave up 0 bases and V 5 bases, and 11 bases lay outside the gene matches. There are 18 residues in the CDR3. This CDR3 is CASSPSTLAGPSYNEQFF. CDR3 DNA sequence: TGTGCCAGCAGCCCGTCTACCCTAGCGGGACCCTCCTACAATGAGCAGTTCTTC.

Only one count was recorded for this clone. The V gene is TRBV9, the J gene TRBJ1-3; 7 nucleotides agree with TRBD1. The CDR3 contains 13 residues. Per germline, CDR1 SGDLS and CDR2 YYNGEE. J gave up 8 bases and V 4 bases, and 6 bases lay outside the gene matches. CDR3 nucleotide sequence: TGTGCCAGCAGCTTGACAGGGCTTGACACCATATATTTT. Its translation: CASSLTGLDTIYF.

The CDR3 bases are TGTGCCAGCAGCAACGAAATACAGGGTATTAATTCACCCCTCCACTTT. It translates to CASSNEIQGINSPLHF. V gene TRBV4-2 combines with J gene TRBJ1-6; possible D gene TRBD1, 6 bases. This CDR3 is 16 amino acids long. Between the trimmed V and J ends, which lost 5 bases and 6 bases, there was a span of 17 bases. CDR1 and CDR2 (germline): LGHNA, YNFKEQ.

The CDR3 DNA reads as TGTGCCAGCAGGGAACAGGGGGAGGTTTATGGCTACACCTTC. This encodes CASREQGEVYGYTF. The V gene is TRBV28, the J gene TRBJ1-2, with TRBD1 identical over 8 bases. The trim removed 6 bases at V and 5 bases at J, leaving 8 bases unmatched. CDR3 size: 14 residues. Germline CDR1 MDHEN, CDR2 SYDVKM.

CDR3 DNA: TGTGCCAGCTCACCCCGGACAGGGATTGCCTACGAGCAGTACTTC. Its translation: CASSPRTGIAYEQYF. This chain uses TRBV18 with TRBJ2-7, with 8 bases fitting TRBD1. The CDR3 runs 15 residues. V shed 3 bases, J shed 2 bases, and the junction held 6 bases outside the gene matches. Looked up from germline, CDR1 is KGHSH and CDR2 is LQKENI.

The gene calls are TRBV19 and TRBJ2-3, with a possible D match to TRBD2 (5 bases). The ends were cut back, 3 bases at V and 0 bases at J, with 13 bases in the middle. The germline V gene encodes CDR1 LNHDA and CDR2 SQIVND (reference sequence). This CDR3 has 16 amino acids. As DNA, the CDR3 is TGTGCCAGTAGTATCGGTGCGGGTTTTAGCACAGATACGCAGTATTTT. It encodes CASSIGAGFSTDTQYF.

The rearrangement joins TRBV2 to TRBJ2-3; D possibly corresponds to TRBD2 (6 bases). Germline V gene lookup returns CDR1 SNHLY and CDR2 FYNNEI. V lost 10 bases and J lost 0, with 14 bases in between. The CDR3 has 14 residues. This CDR3 is CAILDGTSTDTQYF. In nucleotides, the CDR3 is TGTGCCATCCTGGACGGGACTAGCACAGATACGCAGTATTTT.

The chain couples TRBV12-3 or TRBV12-4 to TRBJ1-2; 8 bases align to TRBD1. V dropped 6 bases and J dropped 7; count of bases not matched to a gene: 4. This CDR3 has 12 residues. CDR3 bases: TGTGCCAGCAGCCAGGGGGCCAGTGGCTACACCTTC. This gives the protein CASSQGASGYTF.